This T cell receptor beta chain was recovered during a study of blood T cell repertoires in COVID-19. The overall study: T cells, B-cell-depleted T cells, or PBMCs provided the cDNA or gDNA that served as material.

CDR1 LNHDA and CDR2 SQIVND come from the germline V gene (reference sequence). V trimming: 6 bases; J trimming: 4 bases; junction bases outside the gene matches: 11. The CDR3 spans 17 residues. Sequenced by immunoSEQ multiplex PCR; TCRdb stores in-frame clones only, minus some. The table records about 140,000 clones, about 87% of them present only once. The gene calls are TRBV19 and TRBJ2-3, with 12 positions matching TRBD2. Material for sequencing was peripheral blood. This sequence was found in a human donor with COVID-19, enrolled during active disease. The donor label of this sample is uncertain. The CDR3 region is CASSNPWTSGAADTQYF. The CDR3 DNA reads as TGTGCCAGTAGCAACCCTTGGACTAGCGGGGCGGCAGATACGCAGTATTTT.